The rows below give T cell receptor beta chains drawn from one sample of a study of blood T cells in healthy people across ages. TCRdb reanalysed the 5' RACE reads using MiXCR and keeps one entry per CDR3 protein. The sample lists 870,000 or so distinct CDR3 sequences; about 28% were seen once. The sequencing input was blood. Source of these receptors: a woman older than 75 in good health. Both conserved end residues are trimmed from each CDR3. Fields, in order: V gene, J gene, CDR3 protein.

v_call: TRBV2; j_call: TRBJ1-5; cdr3_aa: ASSVEGSQPQH
v_call: TRBV15; j_call: TRBJ2-5; cdr3_aa: ATSREGDGQETQY
v_call: TRBV5-6; j_call: TRBJ2-1; cdr3_aa: ASSYLRLAGEGNEQF
v_call: TRBV2; j_call: TRBJ2-5; cdr3_aa: ASSVAGKWY
v_call: TRBV14; j_call: -; cdr3_aa: ASSQDLLGHDEQY
v_call: TRBV7-2; j_call: TRBJ2-3; cdr3_aa: ASSLQGGGASDTQY
v_call: TRBV28; j_call: TRBJ2-3; cdr3_aa: ASSERPKGRHTQY
v_call: TRBV4-3; j_call: TRBJ1-4; cdr3_aa: ASSPRRILNEKLF
v_call: TRBV7-7; j_call: TRBJ2-5; cdr3_aa: ASSVGRRQETQY
v_call: TRBV11-2; j_call: TRBJ1-4; cdr3_aa: ASSLAPSTNEKLC
v_call: TRBV11-2; j_call: TRBJ2-5; cdr3_aa: ASSQMSTGQETQY
v_call: TRBV6-6; j_call: TRBJ2-2; cdr3_aa: ASSAGQGPNTGELF
v_call: TRBV10-3; j_call: TRBJ2-4; cdr3_aa: AISESGGQLNIQY
v_call: TRBV20-1; j_call: TRBJ1-2; cdr3_aa: SARGTGLGYT
v_call: TRBV25-1; j_call: TRBJ1-1; cdr3_aa: ASRIDRGFGEAF
v_call: TRBV2; j_call: TRBJ1-1; cdr3_aa: ASKALPNTEAF
v_call: TRBV11-2; j_call: TRBJ1-2; cdr3_aa: ATPRRDTANYGYT